The 11 T cell receptor beta chains below all came from one sample that was sequenced in a study of shared clonotypes between healthy human individuals. Sequencing was performed with immunoSEQ multiplex PCR; in TCRdb, only in-frame clones are kept and a portion is missing. The sample contains approximately 470,000 clones, around 73% of which appear only once. Input material: PBMCs. The receptors originated from a woman aged 40 to 49 in good health. Some clones in this sample may be carry-over from other donors' samples.

The chain has TRBV7-9 and TRBJ2-3, with D unresolved. V was pared by 4 bases and J by 2 bases, with 10 bases between. The CDR3 extends over 14 amino acids. The germline V gene has CDR1 SEHNR and CDR2 FQNEAQ (reference sequence). The DNA for the CDR3 is TGTGCCAGCAGCTCGACCAGAAACACAGATACGCAGTATTTT. As protein: CASSSTRNTDTQYF. The full variable domain, its missing parts supplied by reference TRBV7-9 and TRBJ2-3, is DTGVSQNPRHKITKRGQNVTFRCDPISEHNRLYWYRQTLGQGPEFLTYFQNEAQLEKSRLLSDRFSAERPKGSFSTLEIQRTEQGDSAMYLCASSSTRNTDTQYFGPGTRLTVL.

V and J are TRBV5-1 and TRBJ1-2, with TRBD1 matching 7 bases. V lost 3 bases and J lost 7; bases outside the gene matches: 6. The CDR3 loop spans 13 amino acids. Germline V gene lookup returns CDR1 SGHRS and CDR2 YFSETQ. The CDR3 reads CASSSTGVGGYTF. The CDR3 DNA sequence: TGCGCCAGCAGCTCTACAGGGGTTGGTGGCTACACCTTC.

V is TRBV5-1 and J is TRBJ2-5; 9 positions match TRBD2. This CDR3 has 15 amino acids. Germline V CDR1 and CDR2: SGHRS, YFSETQ. J was trimmed by 5 bases and V by 0 bases; bases with no gene match: 5. CDR3 residues: CASSLAVSGSETQYF. CDR3 coding DNA: TGCGCCAGCAGCTTGGCGGTTAGCGGGAGTGAGACCCAGTACTTC. The full variable domain, in which reference TRBV5-1 and TRBJ2-5 provide the parts outside the CDR3, is KAGVTQTPRYLIKTRGQQVTLSCSPISGHRSVSWYQQTPGQGLQFLFEYFSETQRNKGNFPGRFSGRQFSNSRSEMNVSTLELGDSALYLCASSLAVSGSETQYFGPGTRLLVL.

This clone was recorded many times. The chain carries TRBV19 and TRBJ1-2, with D uncertain. The ends were cut back, 5 bases at V and 5 bases at J, with 6 bases in the middle. The germline CDR1 and CDR2 sequences are LNHDA and SQIVND (reference sequence). The CDR3 totals 11 residues. CDR3 region: CASSRLYGYTF. In DNA, the CDR3 is TGTGCCAGTAGTCGATTGTATGGCTACACCTTC.

This CDR3 reads CASRQGVVQPQHF. Here the CDR3 DNA reads TGTGCCAGCAGGCAGGGTGTCGTGCAGCCCCAGCATTTT. This chain uses TRBV27 with TRBJ1-5, with D possibly TRBD1 on 5 matching bases. This CDR3 is 13 amino acids long. V lost 6 bases and J lost 7, with 13 bases in between. From germline, CDR1 is MNHEY and CDR2 SMNVEV (reference sequence).

The CDR3 reads CASATGRTDTQYF. CDR3 DNA: TGTGCCAGCGCGACAGGTCGCACAGATACGCAGTATTTT. The chain links TRBV9 to TRBJ2-3, with a possible D match to TRBD1 (6 bases). V gave up 7 bases and J gave up 1 base, with 10 bases separating them. From germline, CDR1 is SGDLS and CDR2 YYNGEE. The CDR3 consists of 13 residues.

The V gene is TRBV9, the J gene TRBJ2-7; D is unresolved. The germline CDR1 and CDR2 sequences are SGDLS and YYNGEE. Trimming stripped 0 bases from V and 0 bases from J, with 7 bases between. The CDR3 extends over 14 amino acids. The CDR3 coding sequence is TGTGCCAGCAGCGTAGGGGCCCCCTCCTACGAGCAGTACTTC. It yields the protein CASSVGAPSYEQYF. The variable domain in full, with the rest retrieved from reference TRBV9 and TRBJ2-7, is DSGVTQTPKHLITATGQRVTLRCSPRSGDLSVYWYQQSLDQGLQFLIQYYNGEERAKGNILERFSAQQFPDLHSELNLSSLELGDSALYFCASSVGAPSYEQYFGPGTRLTVT.

This chain uses TRBV20-1 with TRBJ2-5, with D unresolved. Per germline, CDR1 DFQATT and CDR2 SNEGSKA (reference sequence). Trimming cost V 6 bases and J 0 bases, with 5 bases left between them. The CDR3 covers 11 residues. The CDR3 spells CSAIYQETQYF. DNA of the CDR3: TGCAGTGCCATATACCAAGAGACCCAGTACTTC.

The J gene is TRBJ2-2, the V gene TRBV5-1, with unresolved D. The germline V and J ends were trimmed by 2 bases and 5 bases, with 13 bases remaining between them. This CDR3 comprises 15 residues. CDR1 SGHRS and CDR2 YFSETQ come from the germline V gene. The CDR3 DNA reads as TGCGCCAGCAGCTTAACGTCGAGCACAACCGGGGAGCTGTTTTTT. Translation gives CASSLTSSTTGELFF. The full variable domain, its missing parts supplied by reference TRBV5-1 and TRBJ2-2, is KAGVTQTPRYLIKTRGQQVTLSCSPISGHRSVSWYQQTPGQGLQFLFEYFSETQRNKGNFPGRFSGRQFSNSRSEMNVSTLELGDSALYLCASSLTSSTTGELFFGEGSRLTVL.

Only one count was recorded for this clone. The chain couples TRBV11-2 to TRBJ1-3; D uncertain. Per germline, CDR1 SGHAT and CDR2 FQNNGV. The CDR3 extends over 14 amino acids. Between the trimmed V and J ends, which lost 4 bases and 1 base, there was a span of 8 bases. The CDR3 DNA follows: TGTGCCAGCAGCTGGTCCCCTTCTGGAAACACCATATATTTT. Residues: CASSWSPSGNTIYF. The variable domain in full, completed from reference TRBV11-2 and TRBJ1-3, reads EAGVAQSPRYKIIEKRQSVAFWCNPISGHATLYWYQQILGQGPKLLIQFQNNGVVDDSQLPKDRFSAERLKGVDSTLKIQPAKLEDSAVYLCASSWSPSGNTIYFGEGSWLTVV.

CDR3 sequence reads: CASSLSRYPYGYTF. The CDR3 DNA reads as TGTGCCAGCAGTTTGTCCCGGTACCCATATGGCTACACCTTC. The chain carries TRBV28 and TRBJ1-2; no clear D. Looked up from germline, CDR1 is MDHEN and CDR2 is SYDVKM. V was shortened by 3 bases and J by 5 bases, with 13 bases between the two germline ends. The CDR3 is 14 amino acids.